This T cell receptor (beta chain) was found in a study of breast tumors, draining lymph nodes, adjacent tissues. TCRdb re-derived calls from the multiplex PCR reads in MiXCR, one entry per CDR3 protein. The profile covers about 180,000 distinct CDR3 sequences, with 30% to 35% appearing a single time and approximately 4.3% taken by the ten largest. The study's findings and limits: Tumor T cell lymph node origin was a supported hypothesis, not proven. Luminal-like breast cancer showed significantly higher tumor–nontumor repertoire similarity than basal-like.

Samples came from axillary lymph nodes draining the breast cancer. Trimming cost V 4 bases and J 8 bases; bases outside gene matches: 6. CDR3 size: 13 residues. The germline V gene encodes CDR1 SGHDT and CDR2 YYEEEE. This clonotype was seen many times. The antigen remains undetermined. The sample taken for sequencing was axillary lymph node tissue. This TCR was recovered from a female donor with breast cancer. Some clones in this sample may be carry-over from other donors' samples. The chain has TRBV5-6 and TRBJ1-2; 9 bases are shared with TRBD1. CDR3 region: CASSPGQGTGYTF. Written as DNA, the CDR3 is TGTGCCAGCAGCCCCGGACAGGGGACCGGCTACACCTTC.